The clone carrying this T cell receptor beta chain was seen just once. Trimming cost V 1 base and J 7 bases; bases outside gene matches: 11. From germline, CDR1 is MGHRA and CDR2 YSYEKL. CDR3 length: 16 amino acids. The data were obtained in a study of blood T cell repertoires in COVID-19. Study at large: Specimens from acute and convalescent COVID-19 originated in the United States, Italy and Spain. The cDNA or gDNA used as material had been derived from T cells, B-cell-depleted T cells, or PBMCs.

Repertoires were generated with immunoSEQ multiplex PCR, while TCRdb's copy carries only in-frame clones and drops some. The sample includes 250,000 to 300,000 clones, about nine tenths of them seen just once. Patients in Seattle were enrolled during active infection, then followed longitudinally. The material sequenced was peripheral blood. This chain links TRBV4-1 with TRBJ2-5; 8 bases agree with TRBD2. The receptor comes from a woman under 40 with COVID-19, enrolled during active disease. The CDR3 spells CASSQVRGGRLGTQYF. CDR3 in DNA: TGCGCCAGCAGCCAAGTTCGGGGGGGCCGTCTGGGGACCCAGTACTTC.